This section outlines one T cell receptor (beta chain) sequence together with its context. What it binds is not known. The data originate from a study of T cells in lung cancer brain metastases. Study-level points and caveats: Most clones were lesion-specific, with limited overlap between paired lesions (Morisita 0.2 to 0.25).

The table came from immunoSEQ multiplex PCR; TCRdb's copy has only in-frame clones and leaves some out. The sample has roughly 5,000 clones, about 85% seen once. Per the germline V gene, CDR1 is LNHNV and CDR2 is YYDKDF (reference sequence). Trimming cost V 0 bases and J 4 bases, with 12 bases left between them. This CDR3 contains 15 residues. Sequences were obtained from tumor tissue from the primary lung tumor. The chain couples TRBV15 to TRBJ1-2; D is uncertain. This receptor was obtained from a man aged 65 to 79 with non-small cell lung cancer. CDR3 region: CATSREVGGGYGYTF. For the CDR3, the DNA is TGTGCCACCAGCAGAGAGGTGGGCGGAGGCTATGGCTACACCTTC. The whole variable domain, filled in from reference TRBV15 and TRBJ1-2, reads DAMVIQNPRYQVTQFGKPVTLSCSQTLNHNVMYWYQQKSSQAPKLLFHYYDKDFNNEADTPDNFQSRRPNTSFCFLDIRSPGLGDTAMYLCATSREVGGGYGYTFGSGTRLTVV.